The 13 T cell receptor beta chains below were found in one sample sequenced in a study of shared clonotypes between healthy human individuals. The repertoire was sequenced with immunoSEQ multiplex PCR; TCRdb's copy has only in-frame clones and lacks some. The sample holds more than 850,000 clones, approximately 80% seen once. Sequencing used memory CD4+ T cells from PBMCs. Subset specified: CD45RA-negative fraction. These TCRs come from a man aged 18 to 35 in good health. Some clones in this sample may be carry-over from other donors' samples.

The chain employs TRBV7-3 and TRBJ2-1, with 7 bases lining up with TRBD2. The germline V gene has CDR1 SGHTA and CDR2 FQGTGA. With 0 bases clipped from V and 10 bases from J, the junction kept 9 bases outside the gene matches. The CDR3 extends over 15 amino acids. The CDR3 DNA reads TGTGCCAGCAGCTTAACGGGGAGGGCCGGGGACGAGCAGTTCTTC. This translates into CASSLTGRAGDEQFF.

The CDR3 region has the DNA TGTGCCAGCAAAGGGGCCCTGAAAAACATTCAGTACTTC. Its translation: CASKGALKNIQYF. The chain employs TRBV28 and TRBJ2-4; D possibly corresponds to TRBD1 (5 bases). Between the trimmed V and J ends, which lost 7 bases and 4 bases, there was a span of 11 bases. Germline lookup yields CDR1 MDHEN and CDR2 SYDVKM. This CDR3 has 13 amino acids.

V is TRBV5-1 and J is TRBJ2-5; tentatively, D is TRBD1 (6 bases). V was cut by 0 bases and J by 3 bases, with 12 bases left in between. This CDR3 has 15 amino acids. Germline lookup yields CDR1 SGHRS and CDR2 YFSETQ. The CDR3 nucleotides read TGCGCCAGCAGCTTGGTCGGGACACTGGAAGAGACCCAGTACTTC. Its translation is CASSLVGTLEETQYF.

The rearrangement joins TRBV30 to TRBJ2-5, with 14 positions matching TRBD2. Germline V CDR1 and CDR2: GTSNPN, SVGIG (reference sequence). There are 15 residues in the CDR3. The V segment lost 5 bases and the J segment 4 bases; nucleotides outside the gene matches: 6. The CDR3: CAWGTSGSGVETQYF. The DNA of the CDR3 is TGTGCCTGGGGGACTAGCGGGAGCGGGGTAGAGACCCAGTACTTC.

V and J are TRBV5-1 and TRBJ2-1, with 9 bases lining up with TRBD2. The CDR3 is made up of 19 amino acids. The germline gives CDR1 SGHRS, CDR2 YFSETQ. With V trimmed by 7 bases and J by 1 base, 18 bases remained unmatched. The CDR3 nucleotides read TGCGCCAGCTCCTCCCGGCCGTTAGCGGGAGAGAATTCCTACAATGAGCAGTTCTTC. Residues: CASSSRPLAGENSYNEQFF.

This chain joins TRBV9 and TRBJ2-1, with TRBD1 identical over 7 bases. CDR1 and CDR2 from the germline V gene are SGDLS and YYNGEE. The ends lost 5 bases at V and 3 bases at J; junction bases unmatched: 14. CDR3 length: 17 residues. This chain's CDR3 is CASSYLTGTANYNEQFF. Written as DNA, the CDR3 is TGTGCCAGCAGTTACCTGACCGGGACAGCAAACTACAATGAGCAGTTCTTC.

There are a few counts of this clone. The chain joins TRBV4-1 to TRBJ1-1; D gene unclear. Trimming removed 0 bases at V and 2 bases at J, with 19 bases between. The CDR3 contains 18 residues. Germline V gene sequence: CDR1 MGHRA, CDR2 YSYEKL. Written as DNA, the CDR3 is TGCGCCAGCAGCCAAGATCCCTTACGAAGGACGGTTAACACTGAAGCTTTCTTT. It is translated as CASSQDPLRRTVNTEAFF.

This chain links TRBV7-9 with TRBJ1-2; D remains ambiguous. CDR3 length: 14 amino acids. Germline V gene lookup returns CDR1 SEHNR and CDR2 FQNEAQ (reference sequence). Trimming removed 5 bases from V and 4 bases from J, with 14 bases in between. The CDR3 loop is CASSHPGSGYGYTF. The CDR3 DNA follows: TGTGCCAGCAGCCACCCGGGGTCTGGCTATGGCTACACCTTC.

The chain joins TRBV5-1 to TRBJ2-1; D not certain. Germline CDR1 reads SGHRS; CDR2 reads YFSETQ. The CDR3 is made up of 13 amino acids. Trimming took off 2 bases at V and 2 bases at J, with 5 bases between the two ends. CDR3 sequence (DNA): TGCGCCAGCAGCTTAATGACCTACAATGAGCAGTTCTTC. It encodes CASSLMTYNEQFF.

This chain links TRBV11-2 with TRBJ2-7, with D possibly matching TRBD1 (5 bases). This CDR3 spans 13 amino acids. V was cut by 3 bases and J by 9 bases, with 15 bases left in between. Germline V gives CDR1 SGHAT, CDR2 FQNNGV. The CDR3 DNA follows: TGTGCCAGCAGCTTGCCCCACCAGGGTGCGCAGTACTTC. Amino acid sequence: CASSLPHQGAQYF.

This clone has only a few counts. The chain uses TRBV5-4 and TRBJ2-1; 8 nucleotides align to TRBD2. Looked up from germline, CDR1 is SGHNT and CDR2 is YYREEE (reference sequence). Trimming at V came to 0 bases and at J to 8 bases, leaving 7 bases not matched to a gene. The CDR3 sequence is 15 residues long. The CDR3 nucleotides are TGTGCCAGCAGCTTGGTTACTAGCGGCATACATGAGCAGTTCTTC. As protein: CASSLVTSGIHEQFF.

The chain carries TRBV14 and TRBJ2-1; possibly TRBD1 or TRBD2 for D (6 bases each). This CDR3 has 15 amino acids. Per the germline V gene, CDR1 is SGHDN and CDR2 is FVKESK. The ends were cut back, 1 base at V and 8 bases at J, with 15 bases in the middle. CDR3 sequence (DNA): TGTGCCAGCAGCCAAGTCGGGGGCGGAGGGTATGAGCAGTTCTTC. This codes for CASSQVGGGGYEQFF.

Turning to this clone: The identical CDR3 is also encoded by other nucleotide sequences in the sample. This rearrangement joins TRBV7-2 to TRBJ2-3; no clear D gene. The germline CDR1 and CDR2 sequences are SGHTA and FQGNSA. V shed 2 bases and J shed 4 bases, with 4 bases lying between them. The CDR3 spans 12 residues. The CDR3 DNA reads TGTGCCAGCAGCTTACTAGCAGATACGCAGTATTTT. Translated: CASSLLADTQYF.